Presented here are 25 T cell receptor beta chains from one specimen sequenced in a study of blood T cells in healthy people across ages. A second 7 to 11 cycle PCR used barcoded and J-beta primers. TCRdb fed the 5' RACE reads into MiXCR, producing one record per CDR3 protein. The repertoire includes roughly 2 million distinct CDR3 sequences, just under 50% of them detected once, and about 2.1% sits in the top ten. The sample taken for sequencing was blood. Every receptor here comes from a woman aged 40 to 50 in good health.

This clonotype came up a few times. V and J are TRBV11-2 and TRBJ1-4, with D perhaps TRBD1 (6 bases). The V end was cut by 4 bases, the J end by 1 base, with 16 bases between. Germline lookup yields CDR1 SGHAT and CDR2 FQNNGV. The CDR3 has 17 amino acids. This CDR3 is CASSSRPGARTNEKLFF. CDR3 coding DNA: TGTGCCAGCAGCTCCCGACCGGGGGCGAGAACTAATGAAAAACTGTTTTTT.

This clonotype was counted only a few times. The CDR3 is CASSLPGQGQFF. In nucleotides, the CDR3 is TGTGCCAGCAGCTTGCCGGGACAGGGGCAGTTCTTC. The rearrangement joins TRBV7-2 to TRBJ2-1; TRBD1 matches 9 bases. V was pared by 3 bases and J by 12 bases, with 3 bases of the junction left unmatched. The germline gives CDR1 SGHTA, CDR2 FQGNSA. The CDR3 contains 12 residues.

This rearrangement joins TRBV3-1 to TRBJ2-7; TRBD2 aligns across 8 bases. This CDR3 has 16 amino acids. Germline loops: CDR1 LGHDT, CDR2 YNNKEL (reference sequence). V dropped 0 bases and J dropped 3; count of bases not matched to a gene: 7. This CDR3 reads CASSQDWAGGDYEQYF. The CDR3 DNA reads TGTGCCAGCAGCCAAGATTGGGCGGGGGGAGACTACGAGCAGTACTTC.

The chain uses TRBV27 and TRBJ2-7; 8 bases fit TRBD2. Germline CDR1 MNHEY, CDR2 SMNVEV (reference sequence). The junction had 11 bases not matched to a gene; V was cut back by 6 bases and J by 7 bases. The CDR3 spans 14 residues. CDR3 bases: TGTGCCAGCAGGGACGGGGGGGACACCGGGGAGCAGTACTTC. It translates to CASRDGGDTGEQYF.

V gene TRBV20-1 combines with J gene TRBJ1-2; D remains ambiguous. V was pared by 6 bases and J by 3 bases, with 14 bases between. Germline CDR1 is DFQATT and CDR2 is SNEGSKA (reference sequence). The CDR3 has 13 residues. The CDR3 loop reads CSAAIGKYYGYTF. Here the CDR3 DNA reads TGCAGTGCCGCTATAGGGAAGTACTATGGCTACACCTTC.

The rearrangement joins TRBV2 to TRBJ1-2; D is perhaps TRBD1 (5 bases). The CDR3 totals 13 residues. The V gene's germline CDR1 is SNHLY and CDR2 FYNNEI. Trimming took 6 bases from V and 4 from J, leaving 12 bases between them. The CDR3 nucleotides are TGTGCCAGCAGCGAACAGGCGTTCTATGGCTACACCTTC. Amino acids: CASSEQAFYGYTF. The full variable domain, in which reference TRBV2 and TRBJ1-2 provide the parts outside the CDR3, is EPEVTQTPSHQVTQMGQEVILRCVPISNHLYFYWYRQILGQKVEFLVSFYNNEISEKSEIFDDQFSVERPDGSNFTLKIRSTKLEDSAMYFCASSEQAFYGYTFGSGTRLTVV.

CDR3 bases: TGTGCCAGCAGTTTGGTCCAGGGAGACGACGAGCAGTACTTC. Amino acids: CASSLVQGDDEQYF. The rearrangement links TRBV27 to TRBJ2-7; D could derive from TRBD1 or TRBD2 (5 bases each). Germline CDR1 MNHEY, CDR2 SMNVEV (reference sequence). This CDR3 spans 14 amino acids. V was shortened by 3 bases and J by 5 bases, with 14 bases between the two germline ends.

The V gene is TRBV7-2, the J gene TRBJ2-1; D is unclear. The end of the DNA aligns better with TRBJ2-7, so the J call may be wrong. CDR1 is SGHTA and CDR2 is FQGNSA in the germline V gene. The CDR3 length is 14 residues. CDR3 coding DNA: TGTGCCAGCAGCCCGGAATACTCCTACAATGAGCAGTACTTC. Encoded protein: CASSPEYSYNEQYF.

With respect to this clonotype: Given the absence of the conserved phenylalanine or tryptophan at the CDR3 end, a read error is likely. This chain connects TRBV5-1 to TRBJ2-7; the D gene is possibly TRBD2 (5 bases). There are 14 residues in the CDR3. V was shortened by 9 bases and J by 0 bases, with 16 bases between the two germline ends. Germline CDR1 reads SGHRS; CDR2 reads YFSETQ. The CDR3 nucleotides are TGCGCCACCAGAGGGTGGCTCAGCTCCTACGAGCAGTACTAC. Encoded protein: CATRGWLSSYEQYY.

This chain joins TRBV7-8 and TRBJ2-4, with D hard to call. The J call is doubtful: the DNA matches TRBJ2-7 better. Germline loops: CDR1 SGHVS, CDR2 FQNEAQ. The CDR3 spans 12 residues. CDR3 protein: CASSLFRSEQYF. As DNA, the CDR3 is TGTGCCAGCAGCTTATTTCGTAGCGAGCAGTACTTC.

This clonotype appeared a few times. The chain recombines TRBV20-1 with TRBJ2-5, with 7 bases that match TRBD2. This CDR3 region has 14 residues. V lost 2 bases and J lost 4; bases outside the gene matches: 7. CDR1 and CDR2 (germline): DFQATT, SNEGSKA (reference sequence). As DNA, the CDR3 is TGCAGTGCTAGACAGACTAGCTCCGCAGAGACCCAGTACTTC. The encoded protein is CSARQTSSAETQYF.

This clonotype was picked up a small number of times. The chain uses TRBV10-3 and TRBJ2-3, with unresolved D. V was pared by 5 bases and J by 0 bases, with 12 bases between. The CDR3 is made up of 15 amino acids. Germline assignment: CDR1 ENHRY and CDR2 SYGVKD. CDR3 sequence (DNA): TGTGCCATCAGTCCCCGAGACACCAGCACAGATACGCAGTATTTT. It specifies CAISPRDTSTDTQYF.

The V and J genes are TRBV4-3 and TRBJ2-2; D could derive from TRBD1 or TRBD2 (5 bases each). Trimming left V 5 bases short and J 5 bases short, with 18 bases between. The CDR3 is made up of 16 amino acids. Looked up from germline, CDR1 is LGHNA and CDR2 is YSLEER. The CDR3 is CASSSGPQQGTGELFF. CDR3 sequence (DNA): TGCGCCAGCAGCTCGGGACCCCAGCAAGGGACCGGGGAGCTGTTTTTT.

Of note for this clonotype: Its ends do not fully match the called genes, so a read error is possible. CDR3 amino acids: CASGLDAAPYEQYF. In nucleotides, the CDR3 is TGTGCCAGCGGCTTAGACGCGGCCCCCTACGAGCAGTACTTC. The V call is TRBV7-2, the J call TRBJ2-4; D gene ambiguous. The J call is uncertain, as TRBJ2-7 better fits the DNA end. The length of the CDR3 is 14 residues. CDR1 is SGHTA, CDR2 FQGNSA, per germline.

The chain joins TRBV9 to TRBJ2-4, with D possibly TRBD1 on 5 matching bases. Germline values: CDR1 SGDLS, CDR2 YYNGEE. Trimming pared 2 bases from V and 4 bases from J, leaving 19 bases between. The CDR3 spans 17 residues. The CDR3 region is CASSVSSQGPRKNIQYF. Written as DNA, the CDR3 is TGTGCCAGCAGCGTCTCCAGCCAGGGCCCACGGAAAAACATTCAGTACTTC.

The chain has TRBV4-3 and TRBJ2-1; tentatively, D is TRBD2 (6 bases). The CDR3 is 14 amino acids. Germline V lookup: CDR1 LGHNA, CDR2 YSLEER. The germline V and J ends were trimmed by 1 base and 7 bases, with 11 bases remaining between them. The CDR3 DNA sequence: TGCGCCAGCAGCCAAGCGGAGGGGCGAAATGAGCAGTTCTTC. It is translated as CASSQAEGRNEQFF.

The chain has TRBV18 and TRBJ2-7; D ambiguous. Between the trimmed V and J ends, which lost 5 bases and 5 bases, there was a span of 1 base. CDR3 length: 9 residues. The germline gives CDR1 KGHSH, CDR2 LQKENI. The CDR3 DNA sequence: TGTGCCAGCTCAGACGAGCAGTACTTC. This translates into CASSDEQYF.

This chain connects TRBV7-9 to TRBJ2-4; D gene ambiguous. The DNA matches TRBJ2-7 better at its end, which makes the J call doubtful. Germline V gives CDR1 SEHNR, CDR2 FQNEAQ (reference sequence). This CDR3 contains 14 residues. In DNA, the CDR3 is TGTGCCAGCAGCTCGAAAGGGTCGGTCCACGAGCAGTACTTC. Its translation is CASSSKGSVHEQYF.

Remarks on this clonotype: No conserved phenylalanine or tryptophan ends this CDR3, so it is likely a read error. The CDR3, as DNA: TGTGCCAGCAGTTTCCCAGGCCAAGAGACCCAGTACTCC. Translated, it gives CASSFPGQETQYS. This chain joins TRBV6-5 and TRBJ2-5, with D uncertain. V lost 4 bases, J lost 1 base, and 7 bases lay in between. This CDR3 comprises 13 residues. From germline, CDR1 is MNHEY and CDR2 SVGAGI.

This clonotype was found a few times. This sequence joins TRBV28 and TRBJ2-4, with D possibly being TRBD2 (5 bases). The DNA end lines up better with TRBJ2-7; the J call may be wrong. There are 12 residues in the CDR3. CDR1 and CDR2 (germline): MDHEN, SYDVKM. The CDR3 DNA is TGTGCCAGCAGAGGACTGTGGGACGAGCAGTACTTC. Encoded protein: CASRGLWDEQYF.

In nucleotides, the CDR3 is TGTGCCCCTACGGGCGGGGATGGCTACACCTTC. Translation gives CAPTGGDGYTF. V gene TRBV2 combines with J gene TRBJ1-2; D not resolved. Germline-derived CDR1 and CDR2 are SNHLY and FYNNEI. This CDR3 comprises 11 residues. The V and J ends lost 11 bases and 6 bases respectively, with 13 bases between them.

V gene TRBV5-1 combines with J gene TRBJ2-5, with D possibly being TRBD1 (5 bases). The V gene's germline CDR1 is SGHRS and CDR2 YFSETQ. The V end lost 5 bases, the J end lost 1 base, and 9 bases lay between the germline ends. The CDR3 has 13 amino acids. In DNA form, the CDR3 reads TGCGCCAGCAGTGGGGCGGCCCAAGAGACCCAGTACTTC. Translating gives CASSGAAQETQYF.

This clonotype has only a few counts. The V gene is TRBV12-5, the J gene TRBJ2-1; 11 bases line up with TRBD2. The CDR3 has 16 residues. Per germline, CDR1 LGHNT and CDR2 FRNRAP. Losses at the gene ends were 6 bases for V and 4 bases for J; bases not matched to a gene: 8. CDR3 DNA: TGTGCTAGTGGCCGGGGGGGGACTAGCGGATACAATGAGCAGTTCTTC. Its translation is CASGRGGTSGYNEQFF.

In DNA form, the CDR3 reads TGTGCCAGCTCAGCTTACACTAGCGGGGGCCCCGGATTTAATACGCAGTATTTT. The encoded protein is CASSAYTSGGPGFNTQYF. The J gene is TRBJ2-3, the V gene TRBV7-9, with TRBD2 matching 11 bases. The germline V gene encodes CDR1 SEHNR and CDR2 FQNEAQ (reference sequence). The CDR3 is 18 amino acids. V shed 8 bases, J shed 7 bases, and the junction held 20 bases outside the gene matches.

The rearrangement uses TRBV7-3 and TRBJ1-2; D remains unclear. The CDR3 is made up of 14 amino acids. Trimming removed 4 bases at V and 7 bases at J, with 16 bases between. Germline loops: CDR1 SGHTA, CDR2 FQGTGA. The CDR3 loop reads CASSSTPLGGGYTF. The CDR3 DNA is TGTGCCAGCAGCTCGACACCTCTGGGAGGTGGCTACACCTTC.